This passage covers 7 T cell receptor beta chains from one sample sequenced in a study of blood T cells in healthy people across ages. Primers used in a second PCR of roughly 6 to 11 cycles were a sample-barcoded 5' primer and a J-beta primer mix. Each CDR3 protein is one row after TCRdb ran MiXCR on the 5' RACE reads. The sample holds approximately 800,000 distinct CDR3 sequences, about 61% seen once. The specimen sequenced was blood. These TCRs come from a man aged 35-49 years in good health.

This clonotype was detected only a few times. The chain combines TRBV7-2 with TRBJ1-2; D may be TRBD1 (5 bases). CDR3 length: 14 amino acids. V was trimmed by 3 bases and J by 7 bases, leaving 15 bases between them. Germline CDR1 reads SGHTA; CDR2 reads FQGNSA. The CDR3 loop reads CASSFEQVPGGYTF. The DNA for the CDR3 is TGTGCCAGCAGCTTCGAACAGGTCCCGGGTGGCTACACCTTC. The full variable domain, its missing parts supplied by reference TRBV7-2 and TRBJ1-2, is GAGVSQSPSNKVTEKGKDVELRCDPISGHTALYWYRQSLGQGLEFLIYFQGNSAPDKSGLPSDRFSAERTGGSVSTLTIQRTQQEDSAVYLCASSFEQVPGGYTFGSGTRLTVV.

The chain uses TRBV3-1 and TRBJ2-5; 12 bases are a match to TRBD2. Per the germline V gene, CDR1 is LGHDT and CDR2 is YNNKEL (reference sequence). Trimming at V came to 4 bases and at J to 2 bases, leaving 5 bases not matched to a gene. The CDR3 has 16 residues. The DNA of the CDR3 is TGTGCCAGCAGCCTACCCCTAGCGGGGGGGCAAGAGACCCAGTACTTC. Translating gives CASSLPLAGGQETQYF.

This chain uses TRBV28 with TRBJ1-1, with 7 positions matching TRBD1. The ends lost 8 bases at V and 4 bases at J; junction bases unmatched: 1. The CDR3 spans 11 residues. The germline CDR1 and CDR2 sequences are MDHEN and SYDVKM. The CDR3 here is CASQGGTEAFF. The CDR3 coding sequence is TGTGCCAGCCAGGGGGGCACTGAAGCTTTCTTT.

The CDR3 spells CASSPQGVEETQYF. CDR3 DNA sequence: TGTGCCAGCAGTCCCCAAGGGGTTGAAGAGACCCAGTACTTC. The genes are TRBV28 and TRBJ2-5; the D gene is possibly TRBD1 (5 bases). The CDR3 covers 14 residues. From germline, CDR1 is MDHEN and CDR2 SYDVKM. Trimming pared 5 bases from V and 3 bases from J, leaving 13 bases between.

The chain has TRBV7-9 and TRBJ1-1; D is uncertain. Germline CDR1 and CDR2: SEHNR and FQNEAQ (reference sequence). The CDR3 runs 14 residues. The V gene lost 7 bases and the J gene lost 2 bases, with 14 bases spanning the gap. CDR3 sequence reads: CASTTAMGNTEAFF. CDR3 bases: TGTGCCAGCACCACAGCAATGGGAAACACTGAAGCTTTCTTT.

The chain recombines TRBV6-2 or TRBV6-3 with TRBJ2-7; 8 positions agree with TRBD2. Looked up from germline, CDR1 is MNHEY and CDR2 is SVGEGT. The CDR3 is made up of 14 amino acids. With 8 bases clipped from V and 4 bases from J, the junction kept 10 bases outside the gene matches. For the CDR3, the DNA is TGTGCCAGCTATTCAGCAGCGGGAGAATACGAGCAGTACTTC. Protein sequence: CASYSAAGEYEQYF.

V and J are TRBV24-1 and TRBJ2-1; the match to TRBD1 covers 10 bases. In germline, CDR1 is KGHDR, CDR2 SFDVKD. Trimming took 3 bases from V and 7 from J; bases not matched to a gene: 8. The CDR3 has 16 amino acids. This CDR3 is CATSDAGTGASNEQFF. CDR3 DNA: TGTGCCACCAGTGATGCCGGGACAGGGGCCTCGAATGAGCAGTTCTTC.